This T cell receptor (beta chain) was recorded in a study of blood T cell repertoires in COVID-19. In the case of this clone: A junction end diverges from the germline sequence, so it may reflect a read error.

Original processing notes: The assay estimated nucleated cells by amplifying reference gene primers. Clones were read by immunoSEQ multiplex PCR, and TCRdb kept only the in-frame ones, dropping some. Clone size and the V and J calls come from that table; the DNA yielded D and trimming. Of over 250,000 clones in the sample, roughly nine tenths were seen once. Those enrolled, adults aged about 18 to 89 years, came from 25 or so US areas. Membership in each cohort depended on participant-reported clinical history. This CDR3 region has 13 residues. Germline lookup yields CDR1 SGDLS and CDR2 YYNGEE. The sequencing sample was made of PBMCs or T cells enriched from blood (not recorded which). The origin of this receptor is a woman in her fifties or sixties who had recovered from COVID-19. The genes are TRBV9 and TRBJ1-2; TRBD1 matches at 10 bases. The CDR3 loop reads CASSAGDRGQFRF. CDR3 sequence (DNA): TGTGCCAGCAGCGCGGGGGACAGGGGACAGTTTCGGTTC.